This T cell receptor beta chain was found in a study of T cell responses to AZD1222 COVID-19 vaccine. Produced via immunoSEQ multiplex PCR; TCRdb's table is partial and in-frame only. Of some 200,000 clones in the sample, roughly 92% were seen once. In regard to this clone: No antigen is known for it.

Findings and caveats of the study: Researchers took repertoire samples only after the peak T cell response had come. Nearly half of the spike-specific TCRs reportedly recognize variant regions that carry no mutations. A rise in Spike-specific TCR breadth and depth followed two AZD1222 doses.

The CDR3 sequence is 14 residues long. V lost 1 base and J lost 4, with 8 bases in between. Germline V gene sequence: CDR1 LGHDT, CDR2 YNNKEL (reference sequence). The source was peripheral blood, collected 28 days after the second AZD1222 dose. This receptor was taken from an adult who received the AZD1222 COVID-19 vaccine. The chain employs TRBV3-1 (or the pseudogene TRBV3-2) and TRBJ1-3; no clear D gene. The CDR3 coding sequence is TGTGCCAGCAGCCAAGGGGGAAGGGGAAACACCATATATTTT. Encoded protein: CASSQGGRGNTIYF.